The 19 T cell receptor beta chains in this list originate from one sample, sequenced in a study of blood T cell repertoires in COVID-19. Profiling relied on immunoSEQ multiplex PCR, and the TCRdb table lists in-frame clones only, not all of them. Of 85,000 to 130,000 clones in the sample, approximately 89% are singletons; the top ten hold 0.97%. The sequenced material came from peripheral blood. These receptors all stem from a man between 60 and 75 years old with acute or convalescent COVID-19.

The chain has TRBV5-5 and TRBJ2-3; the D gene is possibly TRBD2 (5 bases). The CDR3 spans 16 residues. Trimming removed 2 bases from V and 4 bases from J, with 17 bases in between. The germline V gene encodes CDR1 SGHKS and CDR2 YYEKEE (reference sequence). The CDR3 spells CASSFGEGAGADTQYF. The CDR3 DNA follows: TGTGCCAGCAGCTTTGGTGAGGGCGCGGGCGCAGATACGCAGTATTTT.

The chain joins TRBV28 to TRBJ2-5; D unresolved. Per the germline V gene, CDR1 is MDHEN and CDR2 is SYDVKM. V shed 1 base and J shed 5 bases, with 14 bases lying between them. The CDR3 spans 15 residues. In DNA, the CDR3 is TGTGCCAGCAGTTTATCCCTGAGGTCGTGGGAGACCCAGTACTTC. Translated, it gives CASSLSLRSWETQYF.

The chain couples TRBV27 to TRBJ2-3; D is possibly TRBD2 (6 bases). CDR1 and CDR2 from the germline V gene are MNHEY and SMNVEV (reference sequence). The V gene lost 6 bases and the J gene lost 0 bases, with 13 bases spanning the gap. CDR3 length: 15 amino acids. The CDR3: CASSPGLFSTDTQYF. Written as DNA, the CDR3 is TGTGCCAGCAGCCCGGGACTTTTCAGCACAGATACGCAGTATTTT.

The genes are TRBV19 and TRBJ2-3; 7 nucleotides line up with TRBD2. Germline CDR1 and CDR2: LNHDA and SQIVND (reference sequence). The CDR3 loop spans 14 amino acids. Trimming cost V 5 bases and J 4 bases; bases outside gene matches: 6. The CDR3 coding sequence is TGTGCCAGTAGTCGGACTAGTAAGGCAGATACGCAGTATTTT. It yields the protein CASSRTSKADTQYF. Full variable domain (rest looked up from reference TRBV19 and TRBJ2-3): DGGITQSPKYLFRKEGQNVTLSCEQNLNHDAMYWYRQDPGQGLRLIYYSQIVNDFQKGDIAEGYSVSREKKESFPLTVTSAQKNPTAFYLCASSRTSKADTQYFGPGTRLTVL.

This sequence joins TRBV6-1 and TRBJ1-6; 7 nucleotides agree with TRBD1. Germline V lookup: CDR1 MNHNS, CDR2 SASEGT. Trimming cost V 1 base and J 2 bases; bases outside gene matches: 11. The CDR3 is made up of 19 amino acids. The CDR3 is CASSEVMDRSFAYNSPLHF. The CDR3 bases are TGTGCCAGCAGTGAAGTAATGGACAGGAGTTTCGCCTATAATTCACCCCTCCACTTT.

The V and J genes are TRBV9 and TRBJ2-6; 8 bases align to TRBD1. The CDR3 consists of 16 residues. J gave up 2 bases and V 7 bases, and 8 bases lay outside the gene matches. Germline CDR1 SGDLS, CDR2 YYNGEE. The DNA for the CDR3 is TGTGCCAGCTCGGGGACAGGAGTCGCTGGGGCCAACGTCCTGACTTTC. It codes for CASSGTGVAGANVLTF.

The chain links TRBV15 to TRBJ2-7, with 8 bases aligning to TRBD2. The CDR3 covers 14 residues. V gave up 4 bases and J gave up 2 bases; unmatched junction bases: 4. Per the germline V gene, CDR1 is LNHNV and CDR2 is YYDKDF (reference sequence). CDR3 region: CATSTLAGPYEQYV. CDR3 in DNA: TGTGCCACCAGCACCTTAGCGGGACCCTACGAGCAGTACGTC.

This chain joins TRBV14 and TRBJ1-2; D is unresolved. Germline values: CDR1 SGHDN, CDR2 FVKESK. V lost 0 bases to trimming and J lost 4 bases, with 9 bases between them. The CDR3 consists of 14 residues. The CDR3 nucleotides read TGTGCCAGCAGCCAAGATGAAGCCTTCTATGGCTACACCTTC. This sequence encodes CASSQDEAFYGYTF.

The chain joins TRBV30 to TRBJ2-5; D remains ambiguous. CDR3 length equals 11 residues. Germline CDR1 reads GTSNPN; CDR2 reads SVGIG (reference sequence). V lost 3 bases and J lost 5, with 7 bases in between. CDR3 sequence reads: CAWSLQETQYF. The CDR3 region has the DNA TGTGCCTGGAGCCTCCAGGAGACCCAGTACTTC.

CDR3 region: CASSLGSPADTQYF. The CDR3 DNA is TGCGCCAGCAGCTTGGGCTCTCCAGCGGATACGCAGTATTTT. The chain links TRBV5-1 to TRBJ2-3; D remains ambiguous. CDR1 is SGHRS, CDR2 YFSETQ, per germline. The ends were cut back, 0 bases at V and 6 bases at J, with 11 bases in the middle. CDR3 length: 14 residues.

The chain couples TRBV5-1 to TRBJ2-2; 8 nucleotides align to TRBD1. The CDR3 extends over 16 amino acids. V shed 4 bases and J 7 bases; nucleotides not matched to a gene: 12. In germline, CDR1 is SGHRS, CDR2 YFSETQ. The CDR3 DNA sequence: TGCGCCAGCAGCCCAGACATAGGACAGGGCGGCGGGGAGCTGTTTTTT. As protein: CASSPDIGQGGGELFF.

The chain employs TRBV5-1 and TRBJ1-3; 8 bases are shared with TRBD1. The CDR3 has 18 residues. The V segment lost 0 bases and the J segment 2 bases; nucleotides outside the gene matches: 10. Germline CDR1 and CDR2: SGHRS and YFSETQ. CDR3 sequence: CASSLEGQGPFTGNTIYF. The CDR3 DNA follows: TGCGCCAGCAGCTTGGAAGGACAGGGTCCATTTACTGGAAACACCATATATTTT.

V is TRBV28 and J is TRBJ2-7; possible D gene TRBD1, 6 bases. CDR3 length equals 11 residues. Trimming took 7 bases from V and 4 from J, leaving 8 bases between them. The germline V gene encodes CDR1 MDHEN and CDR2 SYDVKM. Here the CDR3 DNA reads TGTGCCAGCACGGGACAATACGAGCAGTACTTC. Translation gives CASTGQYEQYF.

This chain connects TRBV19 to TRBJ1-1; a possible D gene is TRBD1 (6 bases). V was shortened by 5 bases and J by 4 bases, with 11 bases between the two germline ends. Germline assignment: CDR1 LNHDA and CDR2 SQIVND (reference sequence). This CDR3 is built from 13 residues. The CDR3 loop is CASSWRGPTEAFF. In nucleotides, the CDR3 is TGTGCCAGTAGTTGGCGGGGGCCCACTGAAGCTTTCTTT.

This clone was seen only a few times. The V gene is TRBV5-4, the J gene TRBJ2-7, with 10 bases lining up with TRBD2. Germline assignment: CDR1 SGHNT and CDR2 YYREEE (reference sequence). Unmatched junction bases numbered 3, after V lost 1 base and J lost 5 bases. The CDR3 length is 14 residues. The CDR3 DNA sequence: TGTGCCAGCAGCTTGACTAGCGGGAACCACGAGCAGTACTTC. As protein: CASSLTSGNHEQYF.

This chain connects TRBV7-8 to TRBJ2-7, with 10 bases matching TRBD1. V was clipped by 2 bases and J by 2 bases; unmatched bases: 3. Germline V gene lookup returns CDR1 SGHVS and CDR2 FQNEAQ. The CDR3 totals 15 residues. The CDR3 DNA reads TGTGCCAGCAGCTTAATAGGACAGGGGGCCTACGAGCAGTACGTC. It is translated as CASSLIGQGAYEQYV.

The genes are TRBV27 and TRBJ2-2, with D possibly TRBD1 on 6 matching bases. The V end was cut by 0 bases, the J end by 3 bases, with 11 bases between. This CDR3 has 16 amino acids. CDR1 is MNHEY and CDR2 is SMNVEV in the germline V gene (reference sequence). CDR3 DNA: TGTGCCAGCAGTTTATCGGGGGCTTGGGACACCGGGGAGCTGTTTTTT. It specifies CASSLSGAWDTGELFF.

The chain uses TRBV4-1 and TRBJ1-5; D is ambiguous. The germline V gene encodes CDR1 MGHRA and CDR2 YSYEKL. There are 16 residues in the CDR3. The V end was cut by 0 bases, the J end by 6 bases, with 15 bases between. CDR3 coding DNA: TGCGCCAGCAGCCAAGAATCCGCAATAGCAAGTCAGCCCCAGCATTTT. Encoded protein: CASSQESAIASQPQHF.

The chain couples TRBV4-2 to TRBJ2-3, with a possible D match to TRBD1 (6 bases). V was trimmed by 0 bases and J by 3 bases, leaving 10 bases between them. This CDR3 is 15 amino acids long. In germline, CDR1 is LGHNA, CDR2 YNFKEQ. The CDR3 bases are TGTGCCAGCAGCCAAGATCCTAGGGGGACAGATACGCAGTATTTT. Its translation: CASSQDPRGTDTQYF.